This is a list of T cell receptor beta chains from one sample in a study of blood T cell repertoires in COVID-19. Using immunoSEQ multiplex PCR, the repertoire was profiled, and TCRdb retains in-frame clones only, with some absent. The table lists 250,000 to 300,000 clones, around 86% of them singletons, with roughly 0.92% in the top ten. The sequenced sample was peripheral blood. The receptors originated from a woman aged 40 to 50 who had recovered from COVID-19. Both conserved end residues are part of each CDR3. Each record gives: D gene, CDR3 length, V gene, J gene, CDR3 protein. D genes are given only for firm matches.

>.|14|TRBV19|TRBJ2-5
CASSRTQNQETQYF
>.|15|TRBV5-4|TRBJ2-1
CASSLDGSSYNEQFF
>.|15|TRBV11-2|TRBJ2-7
CASSLPIRDTYEQYF
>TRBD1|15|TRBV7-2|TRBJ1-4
CASSEIGQGGEKLFF
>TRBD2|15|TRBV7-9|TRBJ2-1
CASRTGLAGVVEQFF
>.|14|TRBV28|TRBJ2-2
CASSFRATTGELFF
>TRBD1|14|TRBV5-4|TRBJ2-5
CASSHGQGSETQYF
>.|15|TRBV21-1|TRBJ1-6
CASSKSDSSLSPLHF
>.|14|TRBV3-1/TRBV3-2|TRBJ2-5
CASSQEVAQETQYF
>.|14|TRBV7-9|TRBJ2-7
CASSLEEGTYEQYF
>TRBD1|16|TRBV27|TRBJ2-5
CASSRGTGGYQETQYF
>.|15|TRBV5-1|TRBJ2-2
CASSPRQGYTGELFF
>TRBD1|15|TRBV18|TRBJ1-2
CASSPGQGSNYGYTF
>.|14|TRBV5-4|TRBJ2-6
CASSLGVGANVLTF
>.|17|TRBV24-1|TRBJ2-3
CATSDSMDREGGYTQYF
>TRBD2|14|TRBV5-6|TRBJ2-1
CASSLTGGRLLQFF
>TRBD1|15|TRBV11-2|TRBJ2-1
CASSWGQSGSGEQFF
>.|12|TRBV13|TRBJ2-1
CASSWGGNEQFF
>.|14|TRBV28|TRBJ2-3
CASSFPTGTDTQYF
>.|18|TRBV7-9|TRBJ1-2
CASSPRTGKDGNNYGYTF
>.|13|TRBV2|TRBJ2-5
CASTRSLQETQYF
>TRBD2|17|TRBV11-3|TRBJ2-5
CASSLAEPGLSQETQYF
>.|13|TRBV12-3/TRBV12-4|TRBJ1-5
CASSPPEVQPQHF
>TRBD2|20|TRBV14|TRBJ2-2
CASSHTEGLAGGTNTGELFF
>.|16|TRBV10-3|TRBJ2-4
CAISESGAGPKNIQYF
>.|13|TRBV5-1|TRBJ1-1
CASSTTVNTEAFF
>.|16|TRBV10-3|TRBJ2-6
CAISELRNSGANVLTF
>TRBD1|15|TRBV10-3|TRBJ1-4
CAISEQGATNEKLFF
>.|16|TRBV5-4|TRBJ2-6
CASSLTQTSGANVLTF
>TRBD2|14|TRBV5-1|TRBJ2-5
CASSSGTVQETQYF
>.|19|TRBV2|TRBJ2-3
CASRTLNLGSGQDTDTQYF
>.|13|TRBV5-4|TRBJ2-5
CASSSTGQETQYF
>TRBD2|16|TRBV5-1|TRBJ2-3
CASSQVAGLRTDTQYF
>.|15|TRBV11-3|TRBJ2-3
CASSSDGGFTDTQYF
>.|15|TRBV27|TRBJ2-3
CASSLYPTTRDTQYF
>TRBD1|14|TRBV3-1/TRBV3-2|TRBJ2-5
CASSQDRGLETQYF
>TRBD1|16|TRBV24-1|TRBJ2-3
CATSDLQGGSVDTQYF
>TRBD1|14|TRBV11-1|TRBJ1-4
CASSLGQGAEKLFF
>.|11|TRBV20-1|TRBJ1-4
CSAQSWEKLFF
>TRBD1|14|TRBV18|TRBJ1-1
CASSPRQGNTEAFF